A selection of T cell receptor beta chains follows, all from one sample in a study of read filtering for tumor transcriptome and immune sequencing. TCRdb called the reads again in MiXCR, with one record for every CDR3 protein. The repertoire holds fewer than 30,000 distinct CDR3 sequences, with 20% to 25% as singletons. Specimen: a population of CD138-negative cells sorted from bone marrow. These receptor sequences come from a donor at least 40 years old with multiple myeloma. CDR3s include the opening cysteine and the closing phenylalanine or tryptophan. A D gene is named only where the DNA matches it firmly. Not every row has a clone size; where given, it reads once, few, many or a size class.

j_call v_call d_call clone_size cdr3_aa cdr3_nt
TRBJ2-5 TRBV12-3/TRBV12-4 TRBD2 many CASSEGRGRSQETQYF TGTGCCAGCAGTGAGGGGAGGGGTAGGAGCCAAGAGACCCAGTACTTC
TRBJ1-1 TRBV29-1 . few CSGTKIGNTEAFF TGCAGCGGGACCAAGATAGGGAACACTGAAGCTTTCTTT
TRBJ2-2 TRBV4-1 . many CASSQDTWGANTGELFF TGCGCCAGCAGCCAAGACACTTGGGGGGCGAACACCGGGGAGCTGTTTTTT
TRBJ2-7 TRBV11-2 . . CASSLIRSSYEQYF TGCGCCAGCAGCTTGATCCGGAGCTCCTACGAGCAGTACTTC
TRBJ1-1 TRBV28 . many CASSLTQGGTEAFF TGTGCCAGCAGTTTAACCCAGGGTGGAACTGAAGCTTTCTTT
TRBJ1-1 TRBV29-1 . many CSAARRGENTEAFF TGCAGCGCGGCGCGTCGGGGGGAGAACACTGAAGCTTTCTTT
TRBJ2-2 TRBV28 . many CASSYLTTGELFF TGTGCCAGCAGTTATTTGACCACCGGGGAGCTGTTTTTT
TRBJ2-1 TRBV28 . large CASSRVGEGYNEQFF TGTGCCAGCAGTCGGGTGGGAGAGGGCTACAATGAGCAGTTCTTC
TRBJ2-7 TRBV28 . many CASSLLKGEQYF TGTGCCAGCAGTTTACTGAAGGGCGAGCAGTACTTC
TRBJ2-1 TRBV20-1 TRBD1 many CSAGRDRLYNEQFF TGCAGTGCTGGCCGGGACAGACTTTACAATGAGCAGTTCTTC
TRBJ2-1 TRBV15 TRBD2 many CATSRETAGKYNEQFF TGTGCCACCAGCAGAGAAACAGCGGGGAAATACAATGAGCAGTTCTTC
TRBJ2-5 TRBV20-1 TRBD2 once CSAREASGRATETQYF TGCAGTGCTAGAGAGGCTAGCGGGAGGGCTACAGAGACCCAGTACTTC
TRBJ2-1 TRBV7-9 . many CASSLDPYNEQFF TGTGCCAGCAGCTTAGACCCTTACAATGAGCAGTTCTTC
TRBJ2-2 TRBV2 . many CASRPTWNTGELFF TGTGCCAGCAGGCCGACTTGGAACACCGGGGAGCTGTTTTTT
TRBJ2-3 TRBV24-1 . many CATSEVRAGSTDTQYF TGTGCCACCAGTGAGGTCAGGGCCGGGAGCACAGATACGCAGTATTTT
TRBJ2-5 TRBV25-1 TRBD2 many CASSELTSGTLQGETQYF TGTGCCAGCAGTGAATTAACTAGCGGGACCCTCCAGGGGGAGACCCAGTACTTC
TRBJ2-7 TRBV28 TRBD2 . CASSLVPGLENEQYF TGTGCCAGCAGTCTCGTTCCGGGACTAGAGAACGAGCAGTACTTC
TRBJ2-2 TRBV28 . many CASSLGPANTGELFF TGTGCCAGCAGTTTAGGACCCGCGAACACCGGGGAGCTGTTTTTT
TRBJ2-1 TRBV28 TRBD2 . CASSLVSELADYNEQFF TGTGCCAGCAGTTTAGTAAGTGAACTAGCGGACTACAATGAGCAGTTCTTC
TRBJ2-1 TRBV20-1 TRBD2 medium-sized CSAREWSGRSYEQFF TGCAGTGCTAGAGAATGGAGCGGGAGATCATATGAGCAGTTCTTC
TRBJ2-7 TRBV19 TRBD2 many CASTAGTSKMSWYF TGTGCCAGTACCGCCGGGACTAGCAAAATGAGTTGGTACTTC
TRBJ1-1 TRBV5-6 . . CASSLWGTQMNTEAFF TGTGCCAGCAGCTTGTGGGGGACACAAATGAACACTGAAGCTTTCTTT
TRBJ1-1 TRBV6-5 . many CASSQLGTEAFF TGTGCCAGCAGTCAACTGGGGACTGAAGCTTTCTTT
TRBJ1-1 TRBV19 . medium-sized CASTRAVDPNTEAFF TGTGCCAGTACGAGGGCGGTTGATCCGAACACTGAAGCTTTCTTT
TRBJ2-1 TRBV19 . . CASSHWGVAETYNEQFF TGTGCCAGTAGCCACTGGGGGGTAGCGGAGACTTACAACGAGCAGTTCTTC
TRBJ2-5 TRBV30 . many CAWKLETQYF TGTGCCTGGAAGCTAGAGACCCAGTACTTC
TRBJ2-7 TRBV15 TRBD2 many CATSRPTGTKWSEQYF TGTGCCACCAGCAGACCAACGGGGACTAAATGGAGCGAGCAGTACTTC
TRBJ2-5 TRBV4-1 TRBD2 many CASSPVALAGEETQYF TGCGCCAGCAGCCCAGTGGCACTAGCGGGAGAAGAGACCCAGTACTTC
TRBJ2-1 TRBV7-3 . many CASSRGGTTLNNEQFF TGTGCCAGCAGCAGGGGGGGGACTACCCTAAACAATGAGCAGTTCTTC
TRBJ2-3 TRBV7-3 . many CASSLGGARDTQYF TGTGCCAGCAGCTTAGGCGGGGCAAGGGATACGCAGTATTTT
TRBJ1-1 TRBV27 TRBD1 many CASSMTGVGTEAFF TGTGCCAGCAGTATGACAGGGGTCGGCACTGAAGCTTTCTTT
TRBJ2-1 TRBV29-1 TRBD2 many CSVDLRTSGSRASYNEQLF TGCAGCGTTGACCTGAGGACTAGCGGGAGTAGAGCTTCCTACAATGAGCAGCTCTTC
TRBJ2-1 TRBV29-1 . . CSFILGANNEQFF TGCAGCTTTATTCTCGGGGCTAACAATGAACAGTTCTTC
TRBJ2-3 TRBV28 TRBD2 many CASSRAGTSGRPNTDTQYF TGTGCCAGCAGTAGAGCCGGGACTAGCGGGAGGCCCAACACAGATACGCAGTATTTT
TRBJ2-2 TRBV3-1 . many CASSQEGAPSHAYGELFF TGTGCCAGCAGCCAAGAGGGGGCACCAAGCCATGCCTACGGGGAGCTGTTTTTT
TRBJ1-2 TRBV15 . many CATSRDLQGHRYTF TGTGCCACCAGCAGAGATTTGCAGGGGCATCGCTACACCTTC
TRBJ2-3 TRBV12-3/TRBV12-4 . many CASSSGPTMGSTDTQYF TGTGCCAGCAGCTCTGGACCCACGATGGGGAGTACAGATACGCAGTATTTT
TRBJ2-1 TRBV18 . . CASSFSPYNEQFF TGTGCCAGCTCATTCAGCCCCTACAATGAGCAGTTCTTC
TRBJ2-2 TRBV11-2 TRBD2 many CASSIPGIAGGPRELFF TGTGCCAGCAGCATCCCCGGAATAGCGGGAGGGCCAAGGGAGCTGTTTTTT
TRBJ1-1 TRBV5-1 . many CASSLVAGRNTEAFF TGCGCCAGCAGCTTGGTGGCAGGGAGAAACACTGAAGCTTTCTTT
TRBJ2-7 TRBV27 TRBD2 . CASKKREFGEQYF TGTGCCAGCAAAAAGCGGGAGTTCGGCGAGCAGTACTTC
TRBJ2-7 TRBV29-1 TRBD1 many CSVEARNTGGLGEQYF TGCAGCGTTGAAGCGAGAAACACAGGGGGCCTGGGGGAGCAGTACTTC
TRBJ2-7 TRBV20-1 . many CSARVAPRGEQYF TGCAGTGCTAGAGTGGCACCTCGCGGGGAGCAGTACTTC
TRBJ2-3 TRBV19 . many CASSMQGDTQYF TGTGCCAGTAGTATGCAAGGGGATACGCAGTATTTT
TRBJ2-5 TRBV18 TRBD2 many CASSPEGLAEETQYF TGTGCCAGCTCACCAGAGGGGCTAGCGGAAGAGACCCAGTACTTC
TRBJ2-7 TRBV2 . many CASRKRGDYEQYF TGTGCCAGCAGGAAGAGGGGGGATTACGAGCAGTACTTC
TRBJ2-4 TRBV29-1 TRBD1 . CSFGGDRVAKNIQYF TGCAGCTTTGGAGGGGACAGGGTGGCCAAAAACATTCAGTACTTC
TRBJ2-1 TRBV2 TRBD2 . CASISTSGHYNEQFF TGTGCCAGCATTTCGACTAGCGGGCACTACAATGAGCAGTTCTTC
TRBJ2-2 TRBV6-1 TRBD2 many CASSGAGVGTGELFF TGTGCCAGCAGTGGTGCGGGAGTGGGGACCGGGGAGCTGTTTTTT
TRBJ1-4 TRBV30 . . CAWGIGQEGEILFF TGTGCCTGGGGAATTGGGCAGGAGGGGGAAATACTGTTTTTT